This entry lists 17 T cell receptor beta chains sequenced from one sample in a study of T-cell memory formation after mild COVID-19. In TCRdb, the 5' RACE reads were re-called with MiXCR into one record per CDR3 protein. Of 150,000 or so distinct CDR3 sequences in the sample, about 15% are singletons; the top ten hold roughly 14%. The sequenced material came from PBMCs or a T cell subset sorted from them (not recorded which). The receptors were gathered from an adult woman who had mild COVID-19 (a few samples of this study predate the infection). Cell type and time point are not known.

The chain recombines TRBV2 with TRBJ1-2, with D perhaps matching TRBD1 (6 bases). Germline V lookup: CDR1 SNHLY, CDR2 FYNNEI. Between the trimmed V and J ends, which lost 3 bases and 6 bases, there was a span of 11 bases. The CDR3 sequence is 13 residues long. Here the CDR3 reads CASSENGGNGYTF. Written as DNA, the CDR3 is TGTGCCAGCAGTGAGAACGGGGGCAATGGCTACACCTTC.

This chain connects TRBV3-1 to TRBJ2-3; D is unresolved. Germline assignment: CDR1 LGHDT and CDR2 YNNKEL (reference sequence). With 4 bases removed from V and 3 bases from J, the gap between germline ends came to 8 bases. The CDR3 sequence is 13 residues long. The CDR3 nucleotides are TGTGCCAGCAGCCGGATTCGGACAGATACGCAGTATTTT. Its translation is CASSRIRTDTQYF.

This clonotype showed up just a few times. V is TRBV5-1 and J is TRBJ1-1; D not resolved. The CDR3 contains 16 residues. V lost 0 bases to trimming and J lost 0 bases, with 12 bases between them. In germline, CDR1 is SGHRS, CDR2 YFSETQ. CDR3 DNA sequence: TGCGCCAGCAGCTTGGCCAAAGGCAGCGTGAACACTGAAGCTTTCTTT. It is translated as CASSLAKGSVNTEAFF.

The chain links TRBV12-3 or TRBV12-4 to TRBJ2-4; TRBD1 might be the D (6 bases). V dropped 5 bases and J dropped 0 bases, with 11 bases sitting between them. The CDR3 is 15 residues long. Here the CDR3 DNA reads TGTGCCAGCAGTCACAGGGTTATAGCCAAAAACATTCAGTACTTC. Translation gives CASSHRVIAKNIQYF.

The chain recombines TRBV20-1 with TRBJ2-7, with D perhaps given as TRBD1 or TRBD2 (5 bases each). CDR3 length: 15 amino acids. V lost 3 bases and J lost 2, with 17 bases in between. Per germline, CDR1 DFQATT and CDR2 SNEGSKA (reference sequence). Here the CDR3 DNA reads TGCAGTGCTAGGGGGCAACGGGGACGGACCTACGAGCAGTACTTC. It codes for CSARGQRGRTYEQYF.

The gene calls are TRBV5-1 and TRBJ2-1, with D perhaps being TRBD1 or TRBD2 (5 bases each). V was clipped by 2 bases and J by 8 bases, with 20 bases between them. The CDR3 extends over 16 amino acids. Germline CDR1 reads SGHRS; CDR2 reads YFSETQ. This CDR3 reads CASSLPWGSRGDEQFF. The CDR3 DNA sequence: TGCGCCAGCAGCTTACCATGGGGATCACGAGGGGATGAGCAGTTCTTC.

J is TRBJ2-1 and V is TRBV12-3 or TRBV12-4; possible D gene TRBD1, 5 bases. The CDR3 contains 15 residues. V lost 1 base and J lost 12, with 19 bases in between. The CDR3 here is CASSLGVSRASSQFF. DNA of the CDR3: TGTGCCAGCAGTTTAGGCGTTTCCAGGGCATCTTCGCAGTTCTTC.

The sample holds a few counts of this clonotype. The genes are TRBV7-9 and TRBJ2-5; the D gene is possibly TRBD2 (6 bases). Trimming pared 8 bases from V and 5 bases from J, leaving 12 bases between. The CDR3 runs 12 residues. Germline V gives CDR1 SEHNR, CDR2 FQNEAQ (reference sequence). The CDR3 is CASGRAGETQYF. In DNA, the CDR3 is TGTGCCAGCGGCCGGGCGGGGGAGACCCAGTACTTC. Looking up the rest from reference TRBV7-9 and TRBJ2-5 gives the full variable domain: DTGVSQNPRHKITKRGQNVTFRCDPISEHNRLYWYRQTLGQGPEFLTYFQNEAQLEKSRLLSDRFSAERPKGSFSTLEIQRTEQGDSAMYLCASGRAGETQYFGPGTRLLVL.

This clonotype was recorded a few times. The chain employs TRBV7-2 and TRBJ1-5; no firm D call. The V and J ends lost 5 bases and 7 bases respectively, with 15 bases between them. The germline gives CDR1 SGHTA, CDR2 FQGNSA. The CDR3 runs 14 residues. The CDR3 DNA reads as TGTGCCAGCAGCCCTATAGGCATGATCCAGCCCCAGCATTTT. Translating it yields CASSPIGMIQPQHF.

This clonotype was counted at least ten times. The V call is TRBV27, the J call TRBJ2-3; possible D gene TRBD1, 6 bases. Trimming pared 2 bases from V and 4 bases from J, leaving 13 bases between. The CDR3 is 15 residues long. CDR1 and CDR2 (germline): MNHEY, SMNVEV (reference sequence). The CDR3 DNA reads TGTGCCAGCAGTTTACAGGGGCGCCCACCAGATACGCAGTATTTT. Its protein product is CASSLQGRPPDTQYF.

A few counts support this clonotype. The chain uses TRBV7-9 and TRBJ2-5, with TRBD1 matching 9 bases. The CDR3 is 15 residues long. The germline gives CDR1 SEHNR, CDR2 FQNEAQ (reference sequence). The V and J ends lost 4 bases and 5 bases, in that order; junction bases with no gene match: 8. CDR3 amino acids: CASSSTGQGSETQYF. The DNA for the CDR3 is TGTGCCAGCAGCTCCACGGGACAGGGCTCGGAGACCCAGTACTTC.

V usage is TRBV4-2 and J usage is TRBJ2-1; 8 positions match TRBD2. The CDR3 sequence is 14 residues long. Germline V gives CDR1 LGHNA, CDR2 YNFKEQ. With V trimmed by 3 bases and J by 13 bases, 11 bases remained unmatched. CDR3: CASSQDRTTSGQFF. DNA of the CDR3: TGTGCCAGCAGCCAGGACCGTACCACTAGCGGACAGTTCTTC.

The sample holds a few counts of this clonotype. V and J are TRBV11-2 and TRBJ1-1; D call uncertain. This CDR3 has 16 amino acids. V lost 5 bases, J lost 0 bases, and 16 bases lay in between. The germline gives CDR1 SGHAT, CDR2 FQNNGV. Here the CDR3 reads CASSTRGGRMNTEAFF. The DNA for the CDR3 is TGTGCCAGCAGCACCCGAGGCGGGCGGATGAACACTGAAGCTTTCTTT.

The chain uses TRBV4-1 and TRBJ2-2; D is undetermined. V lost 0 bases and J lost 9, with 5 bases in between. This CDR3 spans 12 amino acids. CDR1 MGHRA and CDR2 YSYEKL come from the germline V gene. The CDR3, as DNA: TGCGCCAGCAGCCAAGAGAGGCGGGAGCTGTTTTTT. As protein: CASSQERRELFF.

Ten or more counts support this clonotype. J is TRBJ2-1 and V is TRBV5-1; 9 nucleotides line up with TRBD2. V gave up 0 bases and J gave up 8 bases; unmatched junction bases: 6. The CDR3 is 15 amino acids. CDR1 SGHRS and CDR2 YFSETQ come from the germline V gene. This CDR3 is CASSLGLAGSHEQFF. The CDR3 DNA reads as TGCGCCAGCAGCTTGGGCCTAGCGGGAAGTCATGAGCAGTTCTTC. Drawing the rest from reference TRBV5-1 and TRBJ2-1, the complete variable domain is KAGVTQTPRYLIKTRGQQVTLSCSPISGHRSVSWYQQTPGQGLQFLFEYFSETQRNKGNFPGRFSGRQFSNSRSEMNVSTLELGDSALYLCASSLGLAGSHEQFFGPGTRLTVL.

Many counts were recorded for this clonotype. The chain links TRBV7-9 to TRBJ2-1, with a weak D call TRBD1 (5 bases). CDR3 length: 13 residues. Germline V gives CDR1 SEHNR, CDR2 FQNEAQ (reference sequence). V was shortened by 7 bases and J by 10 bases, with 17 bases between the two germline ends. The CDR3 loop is CASITSRAPEQFF. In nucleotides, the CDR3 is TGTGCCAGCATCACCTCCAGGGCCCCCGAGCAGTTCTTC.

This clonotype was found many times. CDR3 sequence reads: CSARPTGRSLYEQYF. DNA of the CDR3: TGCAGTGCGAGACCCACCGGGCGTTCCCTCTACGAGCAGTACTTC. V is TRBV20-1 and J is TRBJ2-7; D is uncertain. V lost 6 bases to trimming and J lost 3 bases, with 21 bases between them. Germline CDR1 and CDR2: DFQATT and SNEGSKA (reference sequence). This CDR3 is 15 amino acids long.